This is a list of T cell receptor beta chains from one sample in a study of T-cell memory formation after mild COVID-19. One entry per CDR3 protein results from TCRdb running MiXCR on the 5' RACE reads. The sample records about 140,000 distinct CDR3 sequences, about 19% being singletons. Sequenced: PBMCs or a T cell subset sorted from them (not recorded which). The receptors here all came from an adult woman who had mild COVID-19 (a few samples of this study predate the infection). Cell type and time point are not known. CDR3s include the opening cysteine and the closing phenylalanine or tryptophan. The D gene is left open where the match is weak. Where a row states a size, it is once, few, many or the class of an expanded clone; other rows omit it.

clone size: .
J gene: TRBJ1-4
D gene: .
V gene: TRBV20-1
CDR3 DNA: TGCAGTGCTAGGAAAGGGGCTAATGAAAAACTGTTTTTT
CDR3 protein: CSARKGANEKLFF

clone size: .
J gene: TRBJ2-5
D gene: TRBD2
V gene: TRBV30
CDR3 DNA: TGTGCCTGGAGTGTATCGCTAGCGGGAGGAGGGCGGGAGACCCAGTACTTC
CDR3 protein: CAWSVSLAGGGRETQYF

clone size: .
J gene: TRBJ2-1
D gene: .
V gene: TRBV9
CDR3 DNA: TGTGCCAGCAGCGTAGGGCCGAATGAGCAGTTCTTC
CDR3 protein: CASSVGPNEQFF

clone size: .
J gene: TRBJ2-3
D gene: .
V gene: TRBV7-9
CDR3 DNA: TGTGCCAGCAGCCCAGGAGGGGGCCTTAGCACAGATACGCAGTATTTT
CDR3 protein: CASSPGGGLSTDTQYF

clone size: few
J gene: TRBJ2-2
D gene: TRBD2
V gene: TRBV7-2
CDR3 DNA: TGTGCCAGCAGCCTCGCGGGGGTCACGTCCGGGGAGCTGTTTTTT
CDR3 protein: CASSLAGVTSGELFF

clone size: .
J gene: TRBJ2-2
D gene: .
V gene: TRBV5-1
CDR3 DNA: TGCGCCAGCAGCTCCGGGACTTCCTACACCGGGGAGCTGTTTTTT
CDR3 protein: CASSSGTSYTGELFF

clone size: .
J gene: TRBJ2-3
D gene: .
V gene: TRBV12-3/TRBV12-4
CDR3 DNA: TGTGCCAGCAGTTCAGACCGAATAGCGAGTACGCAGTATTTT
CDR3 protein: CASSSDRIASTQYF

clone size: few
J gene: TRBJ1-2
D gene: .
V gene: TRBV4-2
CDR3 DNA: TGTGCCAGCAGCCAAGAGTCAGGGACCGACTATGGCTACACCTTC
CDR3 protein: CASSQESGTDYGYTF

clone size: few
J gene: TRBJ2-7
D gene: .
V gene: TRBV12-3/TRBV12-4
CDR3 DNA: TGTGCCAGCAGCCCTGTAAACAGAGCCGAGCAGTACTTC
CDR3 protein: CASSPVNRAEQYF

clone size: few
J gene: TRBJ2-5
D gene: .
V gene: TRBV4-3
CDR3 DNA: TGCGCCAGCAGCTCCCACATGGTTGAGACCCAGTACTTC
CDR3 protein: CASSSHMVETQYF

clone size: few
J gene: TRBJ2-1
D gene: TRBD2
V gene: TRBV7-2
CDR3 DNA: TGTGCCAGCAGCTTAAGACTAGCGGGAGTTCCCAATGAGCAGTTCTTC
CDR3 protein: CASSLRLAGVPNEQFF

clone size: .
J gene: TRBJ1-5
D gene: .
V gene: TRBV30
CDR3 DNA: TGTGCCTGGAGTGTCGGGGCGGGTGGCAATCAGCCCCAGCATTTT
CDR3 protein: CAWSVGAGGNQPQHF

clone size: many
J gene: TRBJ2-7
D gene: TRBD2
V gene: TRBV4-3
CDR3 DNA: TGCGCCAGCAGCCAAGATTTCTTTTGGGCGGGAGGTACCTACGAGCAGTACTTC
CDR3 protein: CASSQDFFWAGGTYEQYF

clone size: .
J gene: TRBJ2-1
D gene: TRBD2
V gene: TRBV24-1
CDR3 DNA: TGTGCCACCAGTGATCCGCGGACTAGCGGCAATGAGCAGTTCTTC
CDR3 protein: CATSDPRTSGNEQFF

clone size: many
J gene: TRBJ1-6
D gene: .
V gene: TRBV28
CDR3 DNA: TGTGCCAGCACCGAAGGGATACGACCCCTCCACTTT
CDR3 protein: CASTEGIRPLHF

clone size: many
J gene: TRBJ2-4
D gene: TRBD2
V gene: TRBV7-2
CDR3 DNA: TGTGCCAGCAGCTTTCAGCGGGGTCTGACCAAAAACATTCAGTACTTC
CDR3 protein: CASSFQRGLTKNIQYF

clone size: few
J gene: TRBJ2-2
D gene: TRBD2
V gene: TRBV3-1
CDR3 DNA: TGTGCCAGCAGCCAAGAAATAGCGGGGGGCACCGGGGAGCTGTTTTTT
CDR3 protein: CASSQEIAGGTGELFF

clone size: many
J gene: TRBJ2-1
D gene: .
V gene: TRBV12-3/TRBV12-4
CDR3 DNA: TGTGCCAGCAGTTTGGGTCAGGGCCCCTACAATGAGCAGTTCTTC
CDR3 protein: CASSLGQGPYNEQFF

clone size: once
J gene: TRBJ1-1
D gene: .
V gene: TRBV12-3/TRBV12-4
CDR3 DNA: TGTGCCAGCAGCACCAGGGTTAACACTGAAGCTTTCTTT
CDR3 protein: CASSTRVNTEAFF

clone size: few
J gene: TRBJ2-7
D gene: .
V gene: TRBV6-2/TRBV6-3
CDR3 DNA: TGTGCCAGCACGCCCGGGCAGTTCTACGAGCAGTACTTC
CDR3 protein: CASTPGQFYEQYF

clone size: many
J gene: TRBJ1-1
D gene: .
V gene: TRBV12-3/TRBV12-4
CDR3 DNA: TGTGCCAGCAGTTTGCGGGGGAACACTGAAGCTTTCTTT
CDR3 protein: CASSLRGNTEAFF

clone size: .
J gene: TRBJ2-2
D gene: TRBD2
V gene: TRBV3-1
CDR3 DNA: TGTGCCAGCAGCCCACAAGCGGGAGGCCCCACCGGGGAGCTGTTTTTT
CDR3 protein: CASSPQAGGPTGELFF

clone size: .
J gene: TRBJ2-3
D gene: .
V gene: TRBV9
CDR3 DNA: TGTGCCAGCAGCGTAGCCCCTCTTAGCACAGATACGCAGTATTTT
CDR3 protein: CASSVAPLSTDTQYF

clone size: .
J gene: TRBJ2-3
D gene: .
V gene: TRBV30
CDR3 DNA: TGTGCCTGTGGCTACAGGGATACGCAGTATTTT
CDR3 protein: CACGYRDTQYF

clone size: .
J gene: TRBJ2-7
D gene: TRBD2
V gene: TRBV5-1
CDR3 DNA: TGCGCCAGCAGCTTGGCCATGCGGGGGGATAGCTCCTACGAGCAGTACTTC
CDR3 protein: CASSLAMRGDSSYEQYF

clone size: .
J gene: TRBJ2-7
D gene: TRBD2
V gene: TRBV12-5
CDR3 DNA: TGTGCTAGTGGTTTTAGCGGGAGGAAGCACGAGCAGTACTTC
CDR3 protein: CASGFSGRKHEQYF

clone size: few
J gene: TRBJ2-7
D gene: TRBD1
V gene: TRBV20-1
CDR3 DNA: TGCAGTGCTAGAGATATGACAGGGGCGGCCGAGCAGTACTTC
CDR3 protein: CSARDMTGAAEQYF

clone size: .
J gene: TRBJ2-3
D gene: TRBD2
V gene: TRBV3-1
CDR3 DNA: TGTGCCAGCAGCTTTCGAGCGGGAGGGTTGGATACGCAGTATTTT
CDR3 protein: CASSFRAGGLDTQYF

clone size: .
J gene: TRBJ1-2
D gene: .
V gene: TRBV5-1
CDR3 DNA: TGCGCCAGCAGCACAAACAGGGATGGCTACACCTTC
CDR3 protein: CASSTNRDGYTF

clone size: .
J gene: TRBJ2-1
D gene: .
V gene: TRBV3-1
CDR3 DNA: TGTGCCAGCAGCCAAGGGTCCCGAAAGCAGTTCTTC
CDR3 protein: CASSQGSRKQFF

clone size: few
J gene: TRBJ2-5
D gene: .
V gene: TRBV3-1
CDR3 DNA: TGTGCCAGCAGCCAAGTAAAGCAGTCGAGGGGGGAGACCCAGTACTTC
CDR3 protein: CASSQVKQSRGETQYF

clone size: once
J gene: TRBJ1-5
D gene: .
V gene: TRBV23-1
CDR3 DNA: TGCGCCAGCAGTCAAAGGGAAGCAGGGATCAATCAGCCCCAGCATTTT
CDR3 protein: CASSQREAGINQPQHF

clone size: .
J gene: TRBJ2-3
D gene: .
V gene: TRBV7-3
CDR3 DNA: TGTGCCAGCAGCTTACTCCCAGGGGTTAGCACAGATACGCAGTATTTT
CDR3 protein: CASSLLPGVSTDTQYF

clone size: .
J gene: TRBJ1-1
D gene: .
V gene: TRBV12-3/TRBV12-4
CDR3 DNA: TGTGCCAGCAGTACCACCTCTACAGGGGAAGCTTTCTTT
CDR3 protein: CASSTTSTGEAFF

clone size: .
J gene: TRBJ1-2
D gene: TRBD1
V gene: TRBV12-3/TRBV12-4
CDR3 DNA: TGTGCCAGCAGGCGTGGGACAGGAGGTTATGGCTACACCTTC
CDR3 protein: CASRRGTGGYGYTF

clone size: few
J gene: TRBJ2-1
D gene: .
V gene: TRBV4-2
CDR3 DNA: TGTGCCAGCAGCCAAGATGGGGGAAACCACTACAATGAGCAGTTCTTC
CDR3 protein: CASSQDGGNHYNEQFF

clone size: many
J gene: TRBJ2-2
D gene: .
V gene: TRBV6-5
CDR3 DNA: TGTGCCAGCAGTTACGGGCAGGGGAACACCGGGGAGCTGTTTTTT
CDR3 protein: CASSYGQGNTGELFF

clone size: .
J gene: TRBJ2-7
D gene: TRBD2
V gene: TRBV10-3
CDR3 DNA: TGTGCCATCAGGGGTAGCGGGGGGGTTACCTACGAGCAGTACTTC
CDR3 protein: CAIRGSGGVTYEQYF

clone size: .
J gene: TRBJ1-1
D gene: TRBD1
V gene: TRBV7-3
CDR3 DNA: TGTGCCAGCAGCCCTACAGGGGGCGCGGGCACTGAAGCTTTCTTT
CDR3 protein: CASSPTGGAGTEAFF

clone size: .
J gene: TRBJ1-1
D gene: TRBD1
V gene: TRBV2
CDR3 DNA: TGTGCCAGCAGTTCACAGGGGGTTGTCTCTCAGGCTTTCTTT
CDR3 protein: CASSSQGVVSQAFF

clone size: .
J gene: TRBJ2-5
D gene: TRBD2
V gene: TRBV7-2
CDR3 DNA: TGTGCCAGCAGCACGCGGGGGTGGGAGACCCAGTACTTC
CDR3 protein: CASSTRGWETQYF

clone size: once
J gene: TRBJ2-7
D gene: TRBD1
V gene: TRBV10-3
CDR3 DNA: TGTGCCACGACCGGGACAGCGTACGAGCAGTACTTC
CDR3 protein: CATTGTAYEQYF

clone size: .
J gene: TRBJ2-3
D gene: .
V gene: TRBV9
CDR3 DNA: TGTGCCAGCAGCGTAGAAGGCCACTCCCCGGATACGCAGTATTTT
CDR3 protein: CASSVEGHSPDTQYF

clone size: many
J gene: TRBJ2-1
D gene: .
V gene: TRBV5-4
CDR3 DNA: TGTGCCAGCAGCTTGGGGCTAGAAGGATGGGATATCAATGAGCAGTTCTTC
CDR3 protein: CASSLGLEGWDINEQFF

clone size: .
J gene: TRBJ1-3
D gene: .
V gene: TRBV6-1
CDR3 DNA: TGTGCCAGCAGGACAGGAGGGACAGGAAACACCATATATTTT
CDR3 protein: CASRTGGTGNTIYF

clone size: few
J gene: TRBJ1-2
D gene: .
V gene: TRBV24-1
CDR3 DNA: TGTGCCACCAGTGATTTTGTTGACCCGGGAATCTATGGCTACACCTTC
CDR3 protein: CATSDFVDPGIYGYTF

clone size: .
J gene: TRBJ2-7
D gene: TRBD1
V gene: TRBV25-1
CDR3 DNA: TGTGCCAGCGATTCGGGACAGAGCTACGAGCAGTACTTC
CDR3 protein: CASDSGQSYEQYF

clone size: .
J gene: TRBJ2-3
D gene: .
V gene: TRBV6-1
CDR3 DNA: TGTGCCAGCAGTGCCCATCGGGAGAAGACAGATACGCAGTATTTT
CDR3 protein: CASSAHREKTDTQYF

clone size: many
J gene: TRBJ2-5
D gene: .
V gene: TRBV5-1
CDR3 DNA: TGTGCCAGCAGTTCACAAGAGACCCAGTACTTC
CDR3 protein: CASSSQETQYF

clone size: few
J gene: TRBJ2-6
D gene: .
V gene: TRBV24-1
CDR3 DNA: TGTGCCACCAGTGATTTAAGCGCGGGGGCCAACGTCCTGACTTTC
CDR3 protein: CATSDLSAGANVLTF

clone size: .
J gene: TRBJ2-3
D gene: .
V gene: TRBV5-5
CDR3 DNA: TGTGCCAGCAGCTGGGCTAGGGCCCCTTCAGATACGCAGTATTTT
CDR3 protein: CASSWARAPSDTQYF